The rows below give T cell receptor beta chains drawn from one sample of a study of human T cells and chemical hapten exposure. TCRdb re-called the RACE reads with MiXCR, one entry per CDR3 protein. The sample lists approximately 92,000 distinct CDR3 sequences; about an eighth were seen once. The sample here was whole blood, taken in connection with sensitization to the hapten diphenylcyclopropenone (DPC). These receptors all come from a middle-aged woman with alopecia areata. Some clones in this sample may be carry-over from other donors' samples. The CDR3 runs from the conserved cysteine through the conserved F or W. The order of the fields is J gene, D gene, V gene, clone size, CDR3 protein, CDR3 DNA. A D gene is named only where the DNA matches it firmly. Clone size appears in some rows only: once, few, many, or a class for an expanded clone.

j_call: TRBJ1-4
d_call: TRBD1
v_call: TRBV14
clone_size: NA
cdr3_aa: CASSQAGTGSNEKLFF
cdr3_nt: TGTGCCAGCAGCCAGGCCGGGACAGGGAGTAATGAAAAACTGTTTTTT

j_call: TRBJ2-3
d_call: NA
v_call: TRBV6-1
clone_size: few
cdr3_aa: CAGRTGSFTDTQYF
cdr3_nt: TGTGCCGGGAGAACAGGGTCGTTCACAGATACGCAGTATTTT

j_call: TRBJ2-5
d_call: TRBD1
v_call: TRBV6-6
clone_size: few
cdr3_aa: CASSPLVGQGAWETQYF
cdr3_nt: TGTGCCAGCAGTCCCTTAGTCGGACAGGGGGCGTGGGAGACCCAGTACTTC

j_call: TRBJ2-1
d_call: NA
v_call: TRBV12-3/TRBV12-4
clone_size: NA
cdr3_aa: CASSPSGVNEQFF
cdr3_nt: TGTGCCAGCAGCCCTTCAGGAGTCAATGAGCAGTTCTTC

j_call: TRBJ2-1
d_call: TRBD1
v_call: TRBV4-1
clone_size: few
cdr3_aa: CASSQARGPYNEQFF
cdr3_nt: TGCGCCAGCAGCCAAGCCAGGGGGCCCTACAATGAGCAGTTCTTC

j_call: TRBJ1-1
d_call: NA
v_call: TRBV29-1
clone_size: many
cdr3_aa: CSVEDRNTEAFF
cdr3_nt: TGCAGCGTTGAAGATAGGAACACTGAAGCTTTCTTT

j_call: TRBJ2-3
d_call: TRBD2
v_call: TRBV13
clone_size: many
cdr3_aa: CASSPPPGGAPSTDTQYF
cdr3_nt: TGTGCCAGCAGCCCACCCCCCGGGGGGGCGCCTAGCACAGATACGCAGTATTTT

j_call: TRBJ2-7
d_call: NA
v_call: TRBV4-2
clone_size: NA
cdr3_aa: CASSQSGVQYF
cdr3_nt: TGTGCCAGCAGCCAAAGTGGCGTGCAGTACTTC

j_call: TRBJ2-7
d_call: TRBD1
v_call: TRBV5-1
clone_size: NA
cdr3_aa: CASSPGDRGPDKQYF
cdr3_nt: TGCGCCAGCAGCCCAGGGGACAGGGGGCCCGACAAGCAGTACTTC

j_call: TRBJ2-1
d_call: NA
v_call: TRBV7-3
clone_size: many
cdr3_aa: CASSPGDVSGQIF
cdr3_nt: TGTGCCAGCAGCCCCGGGGATGTTTCAGGGCAAATTTTC

j_call: TRBJ2-3
d_call: NA
v_call: TRBV6-1
clone_size: many
cdr3_aa: CASSEATTDTQYF
cdr3_nt: TGTGCCAGCAGTGAAGCAACTACGGATACGCAGTATTTT

j_call: TRBJ2-3
d_call: TRBD2
v_call: TRBV6-1
clone_size: many
cdr3_aa: CASSVAGGLTDTQYF
cdr3_nt: TGTGCCAGCAGTGTAGCGGGGGGCCTCACAGATACGCAGTATTTT

j_call: TRBJ2-2
d_call: TRBD1
v_call: TRBV28
clone_size: few
cdr3_aa: CASSYRGPGELFF
cdr3_nt: TGTGCCAGCAGCTACAGGGGGCCCGGGGAGCTGTTTTTT